This T cell receptor beta chain came from a study of long-term antiretroviral therapy in people with HIV. Findings and limits, study-wide: Possibly under older ART regimens, blood was drawn between about 2003 and 2018.

Every participant gave one or more pre-ART and two or more post-ART PBMC samples. Clinicians in the United States treated all participants with HIV. This CDR3 region has 14 residues. CDR1 and CDR2 from the germline V gene are LGHNT and FRNRAP. With 4 bases clipped from V and 3 bases from J, the junction kept 6 bases outside the gene matches. Turning to this clone: Antigen: not known.

Sequencing relied on immunoSEQ assay v3.0, run at survey level. The assay was immunoSEQ multiplex PCR, and TCRdb's table has in-frame clones only and misses some. The table lists more than 25,000 clones, more than 85% of them singletons. The chain uses TRBV12-5 and TRBJ2-7, with 7 positions matching TRBD2. This specimen was unsorted PBMCs, taken 2 years after starting antiretroviral therapy. This sequence originates from a man aged 50 or older with HIV. The CDR3 loop is CASGSGTTNYEQYF. The CDR3 bases are TGTGCTAGTGGTTCTGGGACTACCAACTACGAGCAGTACTTC.